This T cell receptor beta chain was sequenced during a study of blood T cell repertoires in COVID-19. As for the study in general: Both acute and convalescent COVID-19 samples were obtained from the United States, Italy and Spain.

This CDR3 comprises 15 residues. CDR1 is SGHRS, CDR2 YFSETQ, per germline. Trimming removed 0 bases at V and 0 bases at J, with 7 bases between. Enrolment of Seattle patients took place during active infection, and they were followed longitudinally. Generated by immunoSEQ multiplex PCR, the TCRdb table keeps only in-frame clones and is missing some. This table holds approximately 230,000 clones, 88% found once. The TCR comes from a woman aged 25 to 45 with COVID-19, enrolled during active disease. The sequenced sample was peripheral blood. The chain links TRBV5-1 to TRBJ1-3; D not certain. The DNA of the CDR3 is TGCGCCAGCAGCTTGGACACAAACTCTGGAAACACCATATATTTT. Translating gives CASSLDTNSGNTIYF.